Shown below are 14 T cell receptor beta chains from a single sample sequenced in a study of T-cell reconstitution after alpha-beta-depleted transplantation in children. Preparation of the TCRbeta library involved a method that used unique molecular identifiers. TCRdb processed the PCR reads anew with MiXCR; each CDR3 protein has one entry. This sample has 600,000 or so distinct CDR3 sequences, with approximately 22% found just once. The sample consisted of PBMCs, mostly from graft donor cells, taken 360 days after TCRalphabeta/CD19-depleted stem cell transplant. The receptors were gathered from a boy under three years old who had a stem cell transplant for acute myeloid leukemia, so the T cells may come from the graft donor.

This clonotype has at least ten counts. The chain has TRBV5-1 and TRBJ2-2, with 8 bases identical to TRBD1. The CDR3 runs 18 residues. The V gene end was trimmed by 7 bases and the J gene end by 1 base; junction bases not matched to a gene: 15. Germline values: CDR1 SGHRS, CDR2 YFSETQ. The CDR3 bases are TGCGCCAGCCGGGATGTCTTTACCGGGACAGGGAACACCGGGGAGCTGTTTTTT. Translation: CASRDVFTGTGNTGELFF.

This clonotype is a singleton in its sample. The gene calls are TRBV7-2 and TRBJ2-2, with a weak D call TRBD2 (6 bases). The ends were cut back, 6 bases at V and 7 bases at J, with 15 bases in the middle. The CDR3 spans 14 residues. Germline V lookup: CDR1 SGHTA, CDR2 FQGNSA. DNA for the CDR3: TGTGCCAGCAGGTCTACGGGGGATAGCGGGGAGCTGTTTTTT. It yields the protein CASRSTGDSGELFF.

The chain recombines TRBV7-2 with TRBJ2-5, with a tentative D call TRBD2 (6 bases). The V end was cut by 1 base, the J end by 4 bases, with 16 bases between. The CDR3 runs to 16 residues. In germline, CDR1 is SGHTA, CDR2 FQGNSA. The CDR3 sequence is CASSLGWVAVGETQYF. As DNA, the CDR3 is TGTGCCAGCAGCTTAGGGTGGGTAGCGGTGGGAGAGACCCAGTACTTC.

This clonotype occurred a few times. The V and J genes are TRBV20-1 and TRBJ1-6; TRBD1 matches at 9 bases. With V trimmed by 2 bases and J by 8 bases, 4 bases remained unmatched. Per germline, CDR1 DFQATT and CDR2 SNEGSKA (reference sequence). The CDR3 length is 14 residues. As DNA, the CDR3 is TGCAGTGCTAGAAACAGGGGGCGGGATTCACCCCTCCACTTT. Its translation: CSARNRGRDSPLHF.

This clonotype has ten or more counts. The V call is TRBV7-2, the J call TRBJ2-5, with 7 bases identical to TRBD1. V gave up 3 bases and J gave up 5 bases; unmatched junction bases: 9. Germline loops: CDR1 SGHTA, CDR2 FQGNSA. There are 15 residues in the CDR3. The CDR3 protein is CASSLGTVTPETQYF. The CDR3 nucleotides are TGTGCCAGCAGCTTGGGGACAGTAACCCCGGAGACCCAGTACTTC.

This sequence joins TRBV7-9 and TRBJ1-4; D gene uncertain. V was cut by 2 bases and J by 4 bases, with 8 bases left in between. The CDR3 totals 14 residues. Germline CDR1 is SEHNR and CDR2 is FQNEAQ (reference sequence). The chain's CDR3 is CASSLSFGNEKLFF. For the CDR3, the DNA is TGTGCCAGCAGCTTATCTTTCGGTAATGAAAAACTGTTTTTT. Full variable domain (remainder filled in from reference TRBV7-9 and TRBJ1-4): DTGVSQNPRHKITKRGQNVTFRCDPISEHNRLYWYRQTLGQGPEFLTYFQNEAQLEKSRLLSDRFSAERPKGSFSTLEIQRTEQGDSAMYLCASSLSFGNEKLFFGSGTQLSVL.

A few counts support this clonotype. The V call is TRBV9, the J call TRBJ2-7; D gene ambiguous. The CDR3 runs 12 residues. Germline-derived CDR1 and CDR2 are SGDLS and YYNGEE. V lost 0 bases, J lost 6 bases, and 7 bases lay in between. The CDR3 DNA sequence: TGTGCCAGCAGCGTAGGACCGACCGAGCAGTACTTC. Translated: CASSVGPTEQYF.

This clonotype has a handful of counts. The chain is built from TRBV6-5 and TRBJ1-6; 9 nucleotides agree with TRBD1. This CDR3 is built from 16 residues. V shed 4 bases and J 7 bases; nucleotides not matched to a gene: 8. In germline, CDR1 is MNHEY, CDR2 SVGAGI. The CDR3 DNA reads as TGTGCCAGCAGTTCGCGGACAGGGGTAGCGAATTCACCCCTCCACTTT. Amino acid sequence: CASSSRTGVANSPLHF.

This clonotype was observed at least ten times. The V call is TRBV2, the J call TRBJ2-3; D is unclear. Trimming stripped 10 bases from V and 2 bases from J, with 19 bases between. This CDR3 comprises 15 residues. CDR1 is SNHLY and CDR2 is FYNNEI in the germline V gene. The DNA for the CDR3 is TGTGCCACCGTGGGCGGTGTCTCACTCACAGATACGCAGTATTTT. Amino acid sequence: CATVGGVSLTDTQYF.

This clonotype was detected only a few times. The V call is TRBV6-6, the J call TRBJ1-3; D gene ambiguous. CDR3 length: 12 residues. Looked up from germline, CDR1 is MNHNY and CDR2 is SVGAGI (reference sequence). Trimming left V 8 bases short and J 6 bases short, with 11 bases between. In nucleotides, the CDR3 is TGTGCCAGCTGGAGGCGGGAAAACACCATATATTTT. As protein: CASWRRENTIYF.

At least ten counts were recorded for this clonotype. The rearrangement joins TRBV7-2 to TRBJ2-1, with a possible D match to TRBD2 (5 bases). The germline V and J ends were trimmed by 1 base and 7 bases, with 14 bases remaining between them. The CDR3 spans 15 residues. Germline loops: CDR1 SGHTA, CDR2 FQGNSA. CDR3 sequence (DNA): TGTGCCAGCAGCTTAGAGGGCCCGGGGATTAATGAGCAGTTCTTC. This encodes CASSLEGPGINEQFF.

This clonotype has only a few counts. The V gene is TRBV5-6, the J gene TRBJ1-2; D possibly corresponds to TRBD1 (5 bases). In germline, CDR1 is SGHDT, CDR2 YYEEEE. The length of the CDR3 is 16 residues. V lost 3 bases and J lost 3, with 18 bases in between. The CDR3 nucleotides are TGTGCCAGCAGCTATTTGATAGGGGAACCTGACTATGGCTACACCTTC. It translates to CASSYLIGEPDYGYTF.

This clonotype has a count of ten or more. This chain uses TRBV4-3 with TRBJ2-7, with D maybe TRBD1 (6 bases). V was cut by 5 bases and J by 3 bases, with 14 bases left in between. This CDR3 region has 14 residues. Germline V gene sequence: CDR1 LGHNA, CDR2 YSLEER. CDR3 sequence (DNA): TGCGCCAGCAGCTACAGGGCCGGAGACTACGAGCAGTACTTC. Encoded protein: CASSYRAGDYEQYF.

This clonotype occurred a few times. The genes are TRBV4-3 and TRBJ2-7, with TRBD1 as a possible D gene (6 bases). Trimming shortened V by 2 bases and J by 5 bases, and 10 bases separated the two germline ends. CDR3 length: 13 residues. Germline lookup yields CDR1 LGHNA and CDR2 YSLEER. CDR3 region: CASSQQQGHEQYF. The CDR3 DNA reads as TGCGCCAGCAGCCAACAACAGGGACACGAGCAGTACTTC.